Sequencing of this T cell receptor (beta chain) was carried out in a study of shared clonotypes between healthy human individuals. CD8 cells regarded as naive lacked CD45RO, were positively chosen for CCR7, and omitted terminally differentiated effector memory CD45RA+ cells. Per sorted-subset replicate PCR, input was around 200 ng DNA, representing roughly 28,000 T cell genomes. Some clones are missing from TCRdb's copy, which holds only in-frame ones; the method was immunoSEQ multiplex PCR. The repertoire consists of about 1,800,000 clones, with over 85% occurring once and the leading ten covering under 1.5%. CDR1 is SGHVS, CDR2 FNYEAQ, per germline. The ends were cut back, 0 bases at V and 0 bases at J, with 11 bases in the middle. There are 16 residues in the CDR3.

The rearrangement joins TRBV7-6 to TRBJ1-1, with D unclear. The receptor was derived from a man in his late teens or twenties in good health. Sequenced material: naive CD8+ T cells sorted from blood. The CDR3 spells CASSLAAEFMNTEAFF. The CDR3 bases are TGTGCCAGCAGCTTAGCGGCGGAGTTCATGAACACTGAAGCTTTCTTT.